Listed below are T cell receptor beta chains from one sample, sequenced in a study of blood T cell repertoires in COVID-19. The method was immunoSEQ multiplex PCR; TCRdb's version includes in-frame clones alone and lacks a portion of them. The sample has about 130,000 clones; approximately 74% are singletons. Material: peripheral blood. These TCRs come from a man aged 60-69 years with acute or convalescent COVID-19. CDR3s include the opening cysteine and the closing phenylalanine or tryptophan. The order of the fields is D gene, clone size, V gene, J gene, CDR3 DNA, CDR3 protein. D genes are given only for firm matches. Not all rows give a size; the values are once, few, many and, for expanded clones, a class.

D gene: NA
clone size: NA
V gene: TRBV30
J gene: TRBJ1-2
CDR3 DNA: TGTGCCTGGAGTGGTCTGAACTATGGCTACACCTTC
CDR3 protein: CAWSGLNYGYTF

D gene: TRBD2
clone size: NA
V gene: TRBV5-4
J gene: TRBJ2-2
CDR3 DNA: TGTGCCAGCAGGCCCGGGACTAGCGGGACCCTGAACACCGGGGAGCTGTTTTTT
CDR3 protein: CASRPGTSGTLNTGELFF

D gene: NA
clone size: once
V gene: TRBV24-1
J gene: TRBJ1-2
CDR3 DNA: TGTGCCACCAGTGAAACAGGGAACTATGGCTACACCTTC
CDR3 protein: CATSETGNYGYTF

D gene: TRBD2
clone size: NA
V gene: TRBV5-1
J gene: TRBJ2-1
CDR3 DNA: TGCGCCACCTCGGGCGGGACTAGCGGGAGATATGAGCAGTTCTTC
CDR3 protein: CATSGGTSGRYEQFF

D gene: NA
clone size: NA
V gene: TRBV7-9
J gene: TRBJ1-2
CDR3 DNA: TGTGCCAGCACCCCAGTTGATAACTATGGCTACACCTTC
CDR3 protein: CASTPVDNYGYTF

D gene: NA
clone size: NA
V gene: TRBV30
J gene: TRBJ1-2
CDR3 DNA: TGTGCCTGGAGTACCCAGGGGCAGCGTGGCTACACCTTC
CDR3 protein: CAWSTQGQRGYTF

D gene: TRBD1
clone size: NA
V gene: TRBV9
J gene: TRBJ1-5
CDR3 DNA: TGTGCCAGCAGCAAAGACAGGGACAATCAGCCCCAGCATTTT
CDR3 protein: CASSKDRDNQPQHF

D gene: NA
clone size: NA
V gene: TRBV19
J gene: TRBJ1-2
CDR3 DNA: TGTGCCAGTAGTATCTTGGCAGGCACTTCGAACTATGGCTACACCTTC
CDR3 protein: CASSILAGTSNYGYTF

D gene: TRBD2
clone size: NA
V gene: TRBV11-3
J gene: TRBJ2-7
CDR3 DNA: TGTGCCAGCAGCCTACGGACTAGCGGGAGAGCGTACGAGCAGTACTTC
CDR3 protein: CASSLRTSGRAYEQYF

D gene: NA
clone size: NA
V gene: TRBV9
J gene: TRBJ1-5
CDR3 DNA: TGTGCCAGCAGCGCCGCAGGGGAGAGCAATCAGCCCCAGCATTTT
CDR3 protein: CASSAAGESNQPQHF

D gene: NA
clone size: NA
V gene: TRBV15
J gene: TRBJ1-4
CDR3 DNA: TGTGCCACCAGCAGAGATCTGGCAGCTAATGAAAAACTGTTTTTT
CDR3 protein: CATSRDLAANEKLFF

D gene: NA
clone size: once
V gene: TRBV4-1
J gene: TRBJ2-6
CDR3 DNA: TGCGCCAGCAGCCAAGGGGGCGACCGCTCTGGGGCCAACGTCCTGACTTTC
CDR3 protein: CASSQGGDRSGANVLTF

D gene: TRBD1
clone size: few
V gene: TRBV4-1
J gene: TRBJ1-1
CDR3 DNA: TGCGCCAGCAGCCAAGCAGGGGGCGCAGGAGCTTTCTTT
CDR3 protein: CASSQAGGAGAFF

D gene: NA
clone size: NA
V gene: TRBV29-1
J gene: TRBJ1-6
CDR3 DNA: TGCAGCGTTGCCGGGACTCTTAATTCACCCCTCCACTTT
CDR3 protein: CSVAGTLNSPLHF

D gene: NA
clone size: few
V gene: TRBV9
J gene: TRBJ1-1
CDR3 DNA: TGTGCCAGCAGCGCCACCCCGGGTGTCACTGAAGCTTTCTTT
CDR3 protein: CASSATPGVTEAFF

D gene: TRBD1
clone size: once
V gene: TRBV12-3/TRBV12-4
J gene: TRBJ1-1
CDR3 DNA: TGTGCCAGCAGATTACAGGGGTACACTGAAGCTTTCTTT
CDR3 protein: CASRLQGYTEAFF

D gene: TRBD1
clone size: NA
V gene: TRBV3-1/TRBV3-2
J gene: TRBJ1-2
CDR3 DNA: TGTGCCAGCAGCTCCCGGGACAGGGGGTTTCAGGTTGATGGCTACACCTTC
CDR3 protein: CASSSRDRGFQVDGYTF

D gene: TRBD2
clone size: once
V gene: TRBV6-6
J gene: TRBJ2-2
CDR3 DNA: TGTGCCAGCAGGCTAGCGGGAGCGAACACCGGGGAGCTGTTTTTT
CDR3 protein: CASRLAGANTGELFF

D gene: NA
clone size: NA
V gene: TRBV9
J gene: TRBJ2-1
CDR3 DNA: TGTGCCAGCAGCGTAGGAGACACTGAGCAGTTCTTC
CDR3 protein: CASSVGDTEQFF

D gene: NA
clone size: few
V gene: TRBV10-3
J gene: TRBJ1-2
CDR3 DNA: TGTGCCATCAGTGAGTCTTCAGGGATTCACTACACCTTC
CDR3 protein: CAISESSGIHYTF

D gene: TRBD2
clone size: NA
V gene: TRBV30
J gene: TRBJ2-1
CDR3 DNA: TGTGCCTGGGCCCCCCGCCAGCGGGGGGTACTTCGGACCTACAATGAGCAGTTCTTC
CDR3 protein: CAWAPRQRGVLRTYNEQFF

D gene: NA
clone size: NA
V gene: TRBV5-6
J gene: TRBJ1-2
CDR3 DNA: TGTGCCAGCAGCGTACACAGGAATTTAGGCATGGCTAACTATGGCTACACCTTC
CDR3 protein: CASSVHRNLGMANYGYTF